This is a list of T cell receptor beta chains from one sample in a study of shared clonotypes between healthy human individuals. Here immunoSEQ multiplex PCR was the method, and the copy in TCRdb shows in-frame clones only, minus some. The sample contains over 400,000 clones, approximately 95% of which appear only once. The sequencing sample was made of naive CD4+ T cells sorted from blood. The receptors here all came from a woman aged 25 to 39 in good health. The CDR3 runs from the conserved cysteine through the conserved F or W. A D gene is named only where the DNA matches it firmly. Clone size is not always given. Where it is, it says once, few, many or a class for expanded clones.

V gene: TRBV28
clone size: NA
D gene: NA
J gene: TRBJ2-7
CDR3 protein: CASLDGSSYEQYF
CDR3 DNA: TGTGCCAGCTTGGACGGAAGCTCCTACGAGCAGTACTTC

V gene: TRBV7-9
clone size: NA
D gene: TRBD2
J gene: TRBJ2-3
CDR3 protein: CASSLPGLAGSTDTQYF
CDR3 DNA: TGTGCCAGCAGCTTACCCGGACTAGCGGGGAGCACAGATACGCAGTATTTT

V gene: TRBV5-8
clone size: NA
D gene: TRBD2
J gene: TRBJ2-1
CDR3 protein: CASSLEGRENNEQFF
CDR3 DNA: TGTGCCAGCAGCTTGGAGGGGCGGGAGAACAATGAGCAGTTCTTC

V gene: TRBV28
clone size: NA
D gene: TRBD1
J gene: TRBJ2-5
CDR3 protein: CASSLFFPGDRGLKQYF
CDR3 DNA: TGTGCCAGCAGTTTATTTTTCCCGGGGGACAGGGGGCTCAAGCAGTACTTC

V gene: TRBV28
clone size: NA
D gene: NA
J gene: TRBJ2-7
CDR3 protein: CASSLTGSEQYF
CDR3 DNA: TGTGCCAGCAGTTTAACGGGTTCCGAGCAGTACTTC

V gene: TRBV7-8
clone size: NA
D gene: NA
J gene: TRBJ2-5
CDR3 protein: CASSFSETQYF
CDR3 DNA: TGTGCCAGCAGCTTCAGCGAGACCCAGTACTTC

V gene: TRBV7-9
clone size: NA
D gene: TRBD1
J gene: TRBJ2-2
CDR3 protein: CASSLRTGETGELFF
CDR3 DNA: TGTGCCAGCAGCTTACGGACAGGGGAGACCGGGGAGCTGTTTTTT

V gene: TRBV28
clone size: once
D gene: NA
J gene: TRBJ2-5
CDR3 protein: CASSEASDQETQYF
CDR3 DNA: TGTGCCAGCAGCGAAGCCTCAGACCAGGAGACCCAGTACTTC

V gene: TRBV2
clone size: NA
D gene: TRBD2
J gene: TRBJ2-3
CDR3 protein: CASRATSGRGDTQYF
CDR3 DNA: TGTGCCAGCAGGGCGACTAGCGGGAGAGGAGATACGCAGTATTTT

V gene: TRBV5-1
clone size: NA
D gene: NA
J gene: TRBJ2-3
CDR3 protein: CASSFSGDTQYF
CDR3 DNA: TGCGCCAGCAGCTTTTCCGGTGATACGCAGTATTTT

V gene: TRBV19
clone size: NA
D gene: TRBD1
J gene: TRBJ2-7
CDR3 protein: CASSNLDRDYEQYF
CDR3 DNA: TGTGCCAGTAGCAACCTCGACAGGGACTACGAGCAGTACTTC

V gene: TRBV5-4
clone size: NA
D gene: NA
J gene: TRBJ2-3
CDR3 protein: CASSLRASPNTQYF
CDR3 DNA: TGTGCCAGCAGCTTGCGGGCTAGCCCCAATACGCAGTATTTT

V gene: TRBV28
clone size: once
D gene: TRBD2
J gene: TRBJ2-7
CDR3 protein: CASSFVRELSYEQYF
CDR3 DNA: TGTGCCAGCAGTTTCGTGCGGGAGCTGTCTTACGAGCAGTACTTC

V gene: TRBV7-2
clone size: NA
D gene: TRBD1
J gene: TRBJ2-7
CDR3 protein: CASSFQGASREQYF
CDR3 DNA: TGTGCCAGCAGCTTCCAGGGGGCATCTAGGGAGCAGTACTTC

V gene: TRBV28
clone size: NA
D gene: NA
J gene: TRBJ1-5
CDR3 protein: CASSTTGYLMYQPQHF
CDR3 DNA: TGTGCCAGCAGTACTACGGGCTATTTAATGTATCAGCCCCAGCATTTT

V gene: TRBV19
clone size: NA
D gene: TRBD2
J gene: TRBJ2-2
CDR3 protein: CASSRSGTNTGELFF
CDR3 DNA: TGTGCCAGTAGTCGTAGCGGGACGAACACCGGGGAGCTGTTTTTT

V gene: TRBV28
clone size: NA
D gene: NA
J gene: TRBJ1-5
CDR3 protein: CASSFAGHFNQPQHF
CDR3 DNA: TGTGCCAGCAGTTTCGCGGGACACTTTAATCAGCCCCAGCATTTT

V gene: TRBV28
clone size: NA
D gene: TRBD2
J gene: TRBJ2-5
CDR3 protein: CASRTSGRAPETQYF
CDR3 DNA: TGTGCCAGCAGGACTAGCGGGAGGGCCCCCGAGACCCAGTACTTC

V gene: TRBV29-1
clone size: NA
D gene: TRBD2
J gene: TRBJ2-7
CDR3 protein: CSVAIGTSGSNEQYF
CDR3 DNA: TGCAGCGTAGCCATTGGGACTAGCGGGAGCAACGAGCAGTACTTC

V gene: TRBV7-3
clone size: NA
D gene: NA
J gene: TRBJ2-1
CDR3 protein: CASSFNGDEQFF
CDR3 DNA: TGTGCCAGCAGCTTTAACGGCGATGAGCAGTTCTTC

V gene: TRBV9
clone size: NA
D gene: NA
J gene: TRBJ2-3
CDR3 protein: CASSVAQGVRYF
CDR3 DNA: TGTGCCAGCAGCGTAGCCCAGGGTGTGCGGTATTTT

V gene: TRBV7-9
clone size: NA
D gene: NA
J gene: TRBJ2-1
CDR3 protein: CASSSQGGASSYNEQFF
CDR3 DNA: TGTGCCAGCAGCTCCCAGGGGGGGGCCAGCTCCTACAATGAGCAGTTCTTC

V gene: TRBV5-1
clone size: NA
D gene: NA
J gene: TRBJ2-1
CDR3 protein: CASSLGAGPSSYNEQFF
CDR3 DNA: TGCGCCAGCAGCTTAGGGGCGGGGCCCAGCTCCTACAATGAGCAGTTCTTC

V gene: TRBV18
clone size: once
D gene: TRBD1
J gene: TRBJ2-7
CDR3 protein: CASSNPGQGLYEQYF
CDR3 DNA: TGTGCCAGCTCAAATCCGGGACAGGGATTATACGAGCAGTACTTC

V gene: TRBV27
clone size: once
D gene: NA
J gene: TRBJ1-5
CDR3 protein: CASRTGHHSNQPQHF
CDR3 DNA: TGTGCCAGCAGAACGGGACACCATAGCAATCAGCCCCAGCATTTT

V gene: TRBV11-1
clone size: NA
D gene: TRBD2
J gene: TRBJ2-5
CDR3 protein: CASSSSQGLAGVQETQYF
CDR3 DNA: TGTGCCAGCAGCTCCTCCCAGGGGCTAGCGGGAGTTCAGGAGACCCAGTACTTC

V gene: TRBV5-1
clone size: NA
D gene: NA
J gene: TRBJ2-2
CDR3 protein: CASSLGQGTGELFF
CDR3 DNA: TGCGCCAGCAGCTTGGGTCAGGGCACCGGGGAGCTGTTTTTT

V gene: TRBV11-2
clone size: NA
D gene: NA
J gene: TRBJ1-2
CDR3 protein: CASSPVRGRWVYGYTF
CDR3 DNA: TGTGCCAGCAGCCCGGTGCGGGGGCGCTGGGTTTATGGCTACACCTTC

V gene: TRBV11-3
clone size: NA
D gene: TRBD2
J gene: TRBJ2-7
CDR3 protein: CASSPSGRRSYEQYF
CDR3 DNA: TGTGCCAGCAGCCCTAGCGGGAGGCGCTCTTACGAGCAGTACTTC

V gene: TRBV6-5
clone size: NA
D gene: NA
J gene: TRBJ1-2
CDR3 protein: CASSAGLRVNYGYTF
CDR3 DNA: TGTGCCAGCAGCGCTGGCCTTCGGGTTAACTATGGCTACACCTTC

V gene: TRBV6-5
clone size: NA
D gene: NA
J gene: TRBJ2-7
CDR3 protein: CASSKERQRSYEQYF
CDR3 DNA: TGTGCCAGCAGCAAGGAAAGACAACGCTCCTACGAGCAGTACTTC

V gene: TRBV29-1
clone size: NA
D gene: TRBD1
J gene: TRBJ2-5
CDR3 protein: CSAQGAEETQYF
CDR3 DNA: TGCAGCGCACAGGGGGCCGAGGAGACCCAGTACTTC

V gene: TRBV5-1
clone size: NA
D gene: TRBD2
J gene: TRBJ2-2
CDR3 protein: CASSIRTSGSTGELFF
CDR3 DNA: TGCGCCAGCAGCATTAGGACTAGCGGGAGTACCGGGGAGCTGTTTTTT

V gene: TRBV19
clone size: NA
D gene: NA
J gene: TRBJ1-4
CDR3 protein: CASSPATNEKLFF
CDR3 DNA: TGTGCCAGTAGCCCCGCAACTAATGAAAAACTGTTTTTT

V gene: TRBV28
clone size: NA
D gene: TRBD1
J gene: TRBJ1-2
CDR3 protein: CASSQTGYYGYTF
CDR3 DNA: TGTGCCAGCAGTCAGACAGGGTACTATGGCTACACCTTC

V gene: TRBV10-3
clone size: once
D gene: NA
J gene: TRBJ1-2
CDR3 protein: CAIKGVTNYGYTF
CDR3 DNA: TGTGCCATCAAGGGGGTTACTAACTATGGCTACACCTTC

V gene: TRBV27
clone size: NA
D gene: TRBD2
J gene: TRBJ2-1
CDR3 protein: CASSSLAGKQFF
CDR3 DNA: TGTGCCAGCAGTTCATTAGCGGGAAAGCAGTTCTTC

V gene: TRBV18
clone size: NA
D gene: NA
J gene: TRBJ1-5
CDR3 protein: CASSVYLGQPQHF
CDR3 DNA: TGTGCCAGCTCAGTATACCTCGGGCAGCCCCAGCATTTT

V gene: TRBV2
clone size: NA
D gene: TRBD1
J gene: TRBJ1-1
CDR3 protein: CAGGRQGAEAFF
CDR3 DNA: TGTGCCGGGGGCCGACAGGGAGCTGAAGCTTTCTTT

V gene: TRBV4-1
clone size: few
D gene: NA
J gene: TRBJ1-1
CDR3 protein: CASSQEVSVGTEAFF
CDR3 DNA: TGCGCCAGCAGCCAAGAGGTGTCAGTGGGGACTGAAGCTTTCTTT

V gene: TRBV27
clone size: NA
D gene: NA
J gene: TRBJ1-6
CDR3 protein: CASSLLSSPLHF
CDR3 DNA: TGTGCCAGCAGTTTATTGTCATCACCCCTCCACTTT

V gene: TRBV4-1
clone size: NA
D gene: NA
J gene: TRBJ1-2
CDR3 protein: CASSPAPVANYGYTF
CDR3 DNA: TGCGCCAGCAGCCCAGCCCCGGTAGCTAACTATGGCTACACCTTC

V gene: TRBV28
clone size: NA
D gene: TRBD1
J gene: TRBJ1-2
CDR3 protein: CASSSGTGYPGYTF
CDR3 DNA: TGTGCCAGCAGTTCCGGGACAGGGTATCCTGGCTACACCTTC

V gene: TRBV7-9
clone size: NA
D gene: NA
J gene: TRBJ1-6
CDR3 protein: CASSTRDIMVSPLHF
CDR3 DNA: TGTGCCAGCAGCACCCGGGACATTATGGTTTCACCCCTCCACTTT

V gene: TRBV2
clone size: NA
D gene: TRBD1
J gene: TRBJ1-2
CDR3 protein: CASSEMGQGTGYGYTF
CDR3 DNA: TGTGCCAGCAGTGAAATGGGACAGGGGACTGGCTATGGCTACACCTTC

V gene: TRBV21-1
clone size: NA
D gene: NA
J gene: TRBJ2-3
CDR3 protein: CASSKVAEGEGGSTDTQYF
CDR3 DNA: TGTGCCAGCAGCAAAGTGGCGGAGGGCGAGGGGGGCAGCACAGATACGCAGTATTTT

V gene: TRBV6-1
clone size: NA
D gene: NA
J gene: TRBJ2-1
CDR3 protein: CASSAGTVSYNEQFF
CDR3 DNA: TGTGCCAGCAGCGCAGGGACTGTATCCTACAATGAGCAGTTCTTC

V gene: TRBV13
clone size: once
D gene: TRBD2
J gene: TRBJ2-1
CDR3 protein: CASSLPSGNDNEQFF
CDR3 DNA: TGTGCCAGCAGCTTACCCAGCGGGAATGACAATGAGCAGTTCTTC

V gene: TRBV11-2
clone size: NA
D gene: TRBD2
J gene: TRBJ2-1
CDR3 protein: CASSLSGSSYNEQFF
CDR3 DNA: TGTGCCAGCAGCCTAAGCGGGAGCTCCTACAATGAGCAGTTCTTC

V gene: TRBV19
clone size: once
D gene: NA
J gene: TRBJ1-1
CDR3 protein: CASSMWGGPEGAFF
CDR3 DNA: TGTGCCAGTAGTATGTGGGGGGGGCCGGAAGGAGCTTTCTTT

V gene: TRBV19
clone size: NA
D gene: NA
J gene: TRBJ2-1
CDR3 protein: CASSRRVGSYNEQFF
CDR3 DNA: TGTGCCAGTAGTCGTAGGGTCGGGTCCTACAATGAGCAGTTCTTC

V gene: TRBV7-9
clone size: NA
D gene: NA
J gene: TRBJ2-1
CDR3 protein: CASSLEDGSLIDEQFF
CDR3 DNA: TGTGCCAGCAGCTTAGAGGACGGTAGCCTCATAGATGAGCAGTTCTTC

V gene: TRBV4-1
clone size: NA
D gene: TRBD2
J gene: TRBJ2-1
CDR3 protein: CASSQDRASGYNEQFF
CDR3 DNA: TGCGCCAGCAGCCAAGATCGGGCTAGCGGGTACAATGAGCAGTTCTTC

V gene: TRBV6-5
clone size: NA
D gene: NA
J gene: TRBJ1-5
CDR3 protein: CAGIKTNQPQHF
CDR3 DNA: TGTGCCGGAATAAAAACCAATCAGCCCCAGCATTTT